The clone carrying this T cell receptor (beta chain) was picked up many times. The sample belongs to a study of T cells in Graves' hyperthyroidism and ophthalmopathy. Looked up from germline, CDR1 is MNHNY and CDR2 is SVGAGI (reference sequence). V lost 2 bases and J lost 5; bases outside the gene matches: 3. The CDR3 is 13 residues long. Researchers amplified the TCR beta CDR3 regions from RNA transcripts. A first-round RT-PCR of the TCR CDR3 used the HTBI primer set. TCRdb processed the multiplex PCR reads anew with MiXCR; each CDR3 protein has one entry. The table has around 450,000 distinct CDR3 sequences, about a sixth seen once.

This TCR was recovered from a woman in her late teens or twenties with Graves' hyperthyroidism. What was sequenced was blood. The chain recombines TRBV6-6 with TRBJ2-7; TRBD1 aligns across 7 bases. CDR3 residues: CASSYGTGDEQYF. The CDR3 DNA reads as TGTGCCAGCAGTTACGGCACAGGGGACGAGCAGTACTTC.